The rows below give T cell receptor beta chains drawn from one sample of a study of OX40 agonist ivuxolimab in advanced cancers. The method was immunoSEQ multiplex PCR; TCRdb's version includes in-frame clones alone and lacks a portion of them. The sample lists tens of thousands of clones, around 87% occurring once. The material was CD4+ or CD8+ T cells sorted from blood, obtained in a trial of the OX40 agonist ivuxolimab. The receptors originated from an adult with an advanced solid tumor such as melanoma, head and neck, liver or kidney cancer. Each CDR3 is given with its conserved first and last residue. A D gene is named only where the DNA matches it firmly. The size field is filled for only some rows; it gives once, few, many or a size class.

cdr3_nt cdr3_aa j_call d_call v_call clone_size
TGTGCCAGCAGTGAGCGAGGTAGGGACAACCCCCTCTACGAGCAGTACTTC CASSERGRDNPLYEQYF TRBJ2-7 . TRBV2 few
TGCAGCGTTGACACAACAGGAGTTAACACTGAAGCTTTCTTT CSVDTTGVNTEAFF TRBJ1-1 . TRBV29-1 few
TGTGCCAGCAGTGATAGGACAGGAGGCGGCAATCAGCCCCAGCATTTT CASSDRTGGGNQPQHF TRBJ1-5 TRBD1 TRBV2 few
TGTGCCAGCTCACCTGGAGGGGGTTTCACTGAAGCTTTCTTT CASSPGGGFTEAFF TRBJ1-1 . TRBV18 .
TGTGCCAGTATGTCCAGGGGGAACACAGATACGCAGTATTTT CASMSRGNTDTQYF TRBJ2-3 TRBD1 TRBV19 .
TGTGCCAGCAGCGTAGTTAGGGATTCACCCCTCCACTTT CASSVVRDSPLHF TRBJ1-6 . TRBV9 .
TGTGCCAGCACTACCACAGGGGGCCCTTTCTACGAGCAGTACTTC CASTTTGGPFYEQYF TRBJ2-7 TRBD1 TRBV18 .
TGTGCAAGTCGCTTCCCCCTAAGCTCCTACGAGCAGTACTTC CASRFPLSSYEQYF TRBJ2-7 . TRBV12-2 .
TGTGCCAGTAAGGCGGAGGGACAGGTTTCACCCCTCCACTTT CASKAEGQVSPLHF TRBJ1-6 TRBD1 TRBV28 .
TGTGCCAGTAGTACCCCTCAGGGTCATAGATATGGCTACACCTTC CASSTPQGHRYGYTF TRBJ1-2 . TRBV19 .
TGTGCCAGCAGCGTAGCGGGACTAGCGGGAGGCATCGGATACAATGAGCAGTTCTTC CASSVAGLAGGIGYNEQFF TRBJ2-1 TRBD2 TRBV9 .
TGCGCCAGCATCGCAGGACAGGGTGACACCGGGGAGCTGTTTTTT CASIAGQGDTGELFF TRBJ2-2 TRBD1 TRBV5-1 .
TGTGCCAGCAGGAGCGGGACTAGCGTGGGGGAGCAGTACTTC CASRSGTSVGEQYF TRBJ2-7 TRBD2 TRBV6-1 .
TGTGCCAGCAGCCCGGACAGGGGTACGGGCGGGGAGCTGTTTTTT CASSPDRGTGGELFF TRBJ2-2 TRBD1 TRBV7-2 .
TGTGCCAGCAGTTATCCGGGCACTAGGAATGAAAAACTGTTTTTT CASSYPGTRNEKLFF TRBJ1-4 . TRBV28 .
TGTGCCAGTAGGAATCTACAGGGAGATAATTCACCCCTCCACTTT CASRNLQGDNSPLHF TRBJ1-6 . TRBV19 .
TGTGCCAGCAGCTTAGACAGCGGGAGGGGTGCCTACGAGCAGTACTTC CASSLDSGRGAYEQYF TRBJ2-7 TRBD2 TRBV11-2 .
TGTGCCAGCAGCTTAGCAAGGGGACAGGCTCTAGCCAAAAACATTCAGTACTTC CASSLARGQALAKNIQYF TRBJ2-4 TRBD1 TRBV7-2 .
TGTGCCAGCAGCTTCCAGCTCTATGGCTACACCTTC CASSFQLYGYTF TRBJ1-2 . TRBV11-2 .
TGTGCCAGCAGTCCCTGGGGTAGCGGGAGGGACGATACGCAGTATTTT CASSPWGSGRDDTQYF TRBJ2-3 TRBD2 TRBV28 .
TGTGCCAGCAGCTACACGCGGTTGGAGGCGAACTATGGCTACACCTTC CASSYTRLEANYGYTF TRBJ1-2 . TRBV28 .
TGTGCCAGCAGTCTAGAGTGGCAGGGTGAGCAGTTCTTC CASSLEWQGEQFF TRBJ2-1 . TRBV6-6 .
TGCGCCAGCAGTTCCGGGACAGCCGAGGCCGGGGAGCTGTTTTTT CASSSGTAEAGELFF TRBJ2-2 TRBD1 TRBV5-1 .
. CASSFGPGGRYF TRBJ2-7 . TRBV6-5 .
TGTGCCAGCAGTTTATCCCCTCTACTAGCGGGAGGGCCTTTGAACGAGCAGTACTTC CASSLSPLLAGGPLNEQYF TRBJ2-7 TRBD2 TRBV27 many
TGTGCCTCAACCGGGACTAGCGGGAGAAGTCGCACAGATACGCAGTATTTT CASTGTSGRSRTDTQYF TRBJ2-3 TRBD2 TRBV30 .
TGTGCCAGCAGCGTGTTGATGTCAGGGGACATTCAGTACTTC CASSVLMSGDIQYF TRBJ2-4 . TRBV9 .
TGCGCCAGCAGCTTGGCCGACAGCCATGAGGGCTACACCTTC CASSLADSHEGYTF TRBJ1-2 . TRBV5-1 once
TGCGCCAGCGGAAAGGGACATCAGAACACCGGGGAGCTGTTTTTT CASGKGHQNTGELFF TRBJ2-2 . TRBV5-1 .
TGTGCCTGGGTCGAAAACCGAGATACGCAGTATTTT CAWVENRDTQYF TRBJ2-3 . TRBV30 .
TGTGCCAGCTCACCGGACAGGTCTGAGCAGTTCTTC CASSPDRSEQFF TRBJ2-1 TRBD1 TRBV18 .
TGTGCCAGCAGCGACAAAGGTACAGAGCAAGAGACCCAGTACTTC CASSDKGTEQETQYF TRBJ2-5 . TRBV5-6 .
TGTGCCAGCAGTGGAACTCGGGACAGGGTCTTAGGTTCACCCCTCCACTTT CASSGTRDRVLGSPLHF TRBJ1-6 TRBD1 TRBV25-1 .
TGTGCCAGCAGTTACTCGTTTAGGCAGTACTTC CASSYSFRQYF TRBJ2-7 . TRBV6-6 .
TGTGCCAGCAGCCCCACACCGGACGGGCATACGCAGTATTTT CASSPTPDGHTQYF TRBJ2-3 . TRBV7-2 .
TGTGCCACGGCTAGCGGGAATCACGATACGCAGTATTTT CATASGNHDTQYF TRBJ2-3 TRBD2 TRBV6-1 .
TGTGCCAGCAGTCCGGGACAGGGGGCCTACGAGCAGTACTTC CASSPGQGAYEQYF TRBJ2-7 TRBD1 TRBV6-6 .
TGCAGCGTCTCACTCCTAGACACGAAAAGCTCCTACAATGAGCAGTTCTTC CSVSLLDTKSSYNEQFF TRBJ2-1 . TRBV29-1 .
TGTGCCAGCAGCTTGGTTGCAGCGGGAGGAGCGAATGAGCAGTTCTTC CASSLVAAGGANEQFF TRBJ2-1 TRBD2 TRBV5-6 .
TGTGCCAGCAGTGACCGGGACAGGGTCGGTCAGCCCCAGCATTTT CASSDRDRVGQPQHF TRBJ1-5 TRBD1 TRBV28 .
TGTGCCAGCAGCTTGGCGGACCTCAGGGGGCGTTCTGGCTACACCTTC CASSLADLRGRSGYTF TRBJ1-2 TRBD1 TRBV5-6 .
TGTGCCAGCAGCTTAGCTACCTCAATGGCGTACGAGCAGTACTTC CASSLATSMAYEQYF TRBJ2-7 . TRBV7-2 .
TGTGCCAGCACTTCCGGGACTAGATCGGGGGAGCAGTACTTC CASTSGTRSGEQYF TRBJ2-5 TRBD2 TRBV27 .
TGCGCCAGCAGTGAGTCAGGCCTGGGGCACGGGGAGCTGTTTTTT CASSESGLGHGELFF TRBJ2-2 . TRBV10-1 .
TGTGCCAGCAGTGATCTGGGCAGGGGGGGCTACGAGCAGTACTTC CASSDLGRGGYEQYF TRBJ2-7 . TRBV25-1 .
TGTGCCAGCAGCCAAGCTGGGCGGGAACTCTCCTACGAGCAGTACTTC CASSQAGRELSYEQYF TRBJ2-7 . TRBV4-2 .